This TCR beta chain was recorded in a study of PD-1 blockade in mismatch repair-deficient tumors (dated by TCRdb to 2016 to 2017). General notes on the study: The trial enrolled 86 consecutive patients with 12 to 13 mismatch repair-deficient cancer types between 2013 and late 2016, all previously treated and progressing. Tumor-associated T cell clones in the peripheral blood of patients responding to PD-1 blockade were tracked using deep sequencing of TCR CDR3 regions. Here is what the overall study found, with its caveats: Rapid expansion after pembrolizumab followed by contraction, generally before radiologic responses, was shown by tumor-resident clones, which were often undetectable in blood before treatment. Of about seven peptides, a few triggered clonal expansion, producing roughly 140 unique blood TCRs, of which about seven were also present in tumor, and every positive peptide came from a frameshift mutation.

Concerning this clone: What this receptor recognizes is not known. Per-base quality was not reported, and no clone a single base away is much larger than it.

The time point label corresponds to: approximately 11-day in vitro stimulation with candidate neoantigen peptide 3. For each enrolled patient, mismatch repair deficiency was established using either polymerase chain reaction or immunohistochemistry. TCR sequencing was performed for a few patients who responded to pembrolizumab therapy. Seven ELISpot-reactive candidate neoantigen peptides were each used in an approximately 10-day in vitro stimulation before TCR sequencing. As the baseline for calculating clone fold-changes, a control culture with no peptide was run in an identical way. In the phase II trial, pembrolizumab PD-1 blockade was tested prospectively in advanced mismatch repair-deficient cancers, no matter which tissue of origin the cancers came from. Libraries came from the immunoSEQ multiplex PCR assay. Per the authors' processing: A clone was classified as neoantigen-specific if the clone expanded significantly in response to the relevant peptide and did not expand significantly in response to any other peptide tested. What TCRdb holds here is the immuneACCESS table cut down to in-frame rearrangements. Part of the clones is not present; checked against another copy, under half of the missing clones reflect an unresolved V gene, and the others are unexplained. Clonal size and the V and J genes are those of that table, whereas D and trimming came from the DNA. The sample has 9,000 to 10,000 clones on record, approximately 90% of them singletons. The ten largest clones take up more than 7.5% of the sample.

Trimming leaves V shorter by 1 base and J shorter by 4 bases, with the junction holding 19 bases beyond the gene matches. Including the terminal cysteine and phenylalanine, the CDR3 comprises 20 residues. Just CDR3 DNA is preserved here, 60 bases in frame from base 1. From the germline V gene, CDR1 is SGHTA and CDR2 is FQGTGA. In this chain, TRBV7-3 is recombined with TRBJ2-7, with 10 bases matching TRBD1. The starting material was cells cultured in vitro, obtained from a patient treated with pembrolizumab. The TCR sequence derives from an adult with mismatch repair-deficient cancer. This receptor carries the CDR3 CASSLSGNRDRGLVVYEQYF. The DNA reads TGTGCCAGCAGCTTAAGCGGAAACCGGGACAGGGGATTGGTAGTTTACGAGCAGTACTTC.